Listed below are T cell receptor beta chains from one sample, sequenced in a study of blood T cell repertoires in COVID-19. Assay: immunoSEQ multiplex PCR; the TCRdb copy retains only in-frame clones and omits some. This sample carries about 220,000 clones, about 85% of them seen once, and the ten largest clones take 15% to 20%. The sample taken for sequencing was peripheral blood. These receptors originate from a man aged 25-45 years with active or convalescent COVID-19. The CDR3 runs from the conserved cysteine through the conserved F or W. D genes are given only for firm matches. Size tells how often a clone was seen (once, few, many) or the class of an expanded clone, and some rows leave it out.

V gene	J gene	clone size	D gene	CDR3 protein
TRBV12-3/TRBV12-4	TRBJ2-7	few	.	CASSLIADYEQYF
TRBV24-1	TRBJ2-5	.	TRBD2	CATSRGGALKTQYF
TRBV24-1	TRBJ2-1	.	TRBD2	CATSDPRGGSYNEQFF
TRBV30	TRBJ2-1	.	.	CALDSSSYNEQFF
TRBV4-3	TRBJ2-3	.	TRBD2	CASSQGSSGGTDTQYF
TRBV19	TRBJ2-3	.	TRBD1	CASSTLDRADTQYF
TRBV19	TRBJ1-1	.	.	CATIQGEAFF
TRBV7-8	TRBJ1-6	.	TRBD1	CASSLAGTESPLHF
TRBV4-2	TRBJ2-7	.	TRBD2	CASSQEGSGSSYEQYF
TRBV7-2	TRBJ2-1	.	.	CASSFQATSSYNEQFF
TRBV28	TRBJ2-7	.	.	CASSPPGYYEQYF
TRBV2	TRBJ2-6	.	.	CASRSRLPFTGANVLTF
TRBV30	TRBJ1-5	.	.	CAWSSGSSNQPQHF
TRBV11-2	TRBJ1-1	.	.	CASSLGGQGFMGTEAFF
TRBV18	TRBJ1-6	.	TRBD1	CASSNRGSDSPLHF
TRBV5-6	TRBJ2-2	.	.	CASYLAGGTGELFF
TRBV27	TRBJ1-2	once	TRBD1	CASLRTGGGGYTF
TRBV30	TRBJ2-7	.	TRBD2	CARRTAGAYEQYF
TRBV5-4	TRBJ2-4	.	.	CATRSDRSKNIQYF